This TCR beta chain came from a study of tumor-infiltrating lymphocytes in localized non-small cell lung cancer. General study results and limits: Only some patients had TCR sequencing, depending on available tissue.

By sample fraction, this clone is medium-sized. Its antigen is still unknown. The V gene lost 8 bases and the J gene lost 6 bases, with 20 bases spanning the gap. There are 14 residues in the CDR3. The germline CDR1 and CDR2 sequences are SGHNT and YENEEA. Assay: immunoSEQ multiplex PCR; the TCRdb copy retains only in-frame clones and omits some. The sample has 10,000 to 12,000 clones, about 62% seen once. Sequencing input: lung tumor tissue. This receptor was identified in a human donor with non-small cell lung cancer. This chain links TRBV11-3 with TRBJ2-7, with D perhaps TRBD1 or TRBD2 (5 bases each). The CDR3 is CASGDSRGSGEQYF. DNA for the CDR3: TGTGCCAGCGGTGACTCGAGGGGTTCGGGCGAGCAGTACTTC.